The T cell receptor (beta chain) under discussion was sequenced for a study of T cells after posttransplantation cyclophosphamide. A note on this clone: The antigen is not known.

J gave up 4 bases and V 2 bases, and 4 bases lay outside the gene matches. Germline V gives CDR1 WNHNN, CDR2 SYGVQD (reference sequence). CDR3 size: 14 residues. Libraries were prepared by immunoSEQ multiplex PCR; TCRdb keeps only in-frame clonotypes and omits some of them. The sample contains some 3,800 clones, roughly 94% of which appear only once. Study-wide points: TRB clonality was highly associated with recipient CMV seropositivity and reactivation.

This chain joins TRBV10-1 and TRBJ1-1, with 7 nucleotides matching TRBD1. The sequence came from a man between 50 and 59 years old. Sequencing was performed on naive CD4+ T cells sorted from PBMCs. The chain's CDR3 is CASSEAGTATEAFF. For the CDR3, the DNA is TGCGCCAGCAGTGAGGCCGGGACAGCCACTGAAGCTTTCTTT.